This TCR beta chain emerged from a study of T cell repertoires in cytomegalovirus infection. As for the study in general: Evidence of both CMV infection and a matching HLA type came from public TCR beta signatures. General study results and limits: There were HLA-C-restricted CMV-specific TCR beta clonotypes dominating the ex vivo response.

Each CDR3 protein is one row after TCRdb ran MiXCR on the reads. The profile shows hundreds of thousands of distinct CDR3 sequences, 25% to 40% of them singletons. CDR1 and CDR2 (germline): SGHVS, FNYEAQ. This CDR3 spans 15 amino acids. V was shortened by 4 bases and J by 1 base, with 13 bases between the two germline ends. This clonotype was recorded many times. Its specificity is not known. The genes are TRBV7-6 and TRBJ2-5; D is unclear. The sequence was collected from a human donor in good health (CMV status not recorded). Some clones in this sample may be carry-over from other donors' samples. Sequencing was performed on cultured CD8+ T cells from PBMCs, taken from culture after CMV antigen stimulation. CDR3 nucleotides: TGTGCCAGCAGCTCCTCTTGGGCTAGCCAAGAGACCCAGTACTTC. Encoded protein: CASSSSWASQETQYF.